This T cell receptor (beta chain) came from a study of molecular identifiers for immune sequencing clone quantification. Sorted cell numbers of about 19,000 to 1,000,000, with 10%, 30% or 50% RNA, served as input for naive CD8 libraries. In the sort, naive CD8 T cells were defined as CD8+CD4-CCR7+CD45RA+. In TCRdb, the PCR reads were re-called with MiXCR into one record per CDR3 protein. The repertoire holds approximately 630,000 distinct CDR3 sequences, about 25% seen once, with about 0.8% in the top ten. With V trimmed by 5 bases and J by 2 bases, 5 bases remained unmatched. The CDR3 runs 15 residues. This clonotype was recorded many times. The antigen is not known. Overall study findings and caveats: Spiked Jurkat TCR RNA from one cell was reportedly detectable among about 1 million naive cells. Clones that exceeded 20 RNA copies held over 98% of effector molecules, yet under 1% in naive cells.

Specimen: naive CD8+ T cells from blood, with Jurkat cell RNA spiked in. Subset here: FACS-sorted CD8+CD4-CCR7+CD45RA+ naive T cells. The source of this sequence is a human donor in good health. Some libraries in this study had Jurkat cell RNA spiked in. The chain uses TRBV12-3 or TRBV12-4 and TRBJ2-3; the match to TRBD2 covers 9 bases. CDR3 protein: CASSPSGTATDTQYF. The CDR3 coding sequence is TGTGCCAGCAGTCCTAGCGGGACGGCCACAGATACGCAGTATTTT.